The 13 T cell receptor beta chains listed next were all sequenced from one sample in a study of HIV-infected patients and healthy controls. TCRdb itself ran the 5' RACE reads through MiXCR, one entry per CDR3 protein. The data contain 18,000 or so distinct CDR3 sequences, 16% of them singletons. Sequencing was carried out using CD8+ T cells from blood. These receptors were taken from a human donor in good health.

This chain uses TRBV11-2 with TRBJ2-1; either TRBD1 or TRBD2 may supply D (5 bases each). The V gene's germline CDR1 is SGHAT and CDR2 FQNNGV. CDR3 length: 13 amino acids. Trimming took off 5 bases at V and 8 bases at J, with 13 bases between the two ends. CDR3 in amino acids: CASSTGDGYEQFF. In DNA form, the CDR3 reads TGTGCCAGCAGCACTGGGGACGGCTATGAGCAGTTCTTC.

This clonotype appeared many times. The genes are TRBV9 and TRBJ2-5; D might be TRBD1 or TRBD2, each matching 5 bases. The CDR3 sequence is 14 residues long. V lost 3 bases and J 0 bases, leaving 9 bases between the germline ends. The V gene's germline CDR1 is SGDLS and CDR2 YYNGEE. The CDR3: CASSDRDHQETQYF. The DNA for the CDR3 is TGTGCCAGCAGCGATCGGGACCACCAAGAGACCCAGTACTTC.

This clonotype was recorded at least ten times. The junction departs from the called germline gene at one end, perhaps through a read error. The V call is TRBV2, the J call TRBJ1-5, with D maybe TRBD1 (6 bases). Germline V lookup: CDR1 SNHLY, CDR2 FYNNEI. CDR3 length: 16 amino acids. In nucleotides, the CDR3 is TGTGCCAGCCGTGAAAGGGACACCTATAGCAATCAGCCCCAGCATTTT. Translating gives CASRERDTYSNQPQHF.

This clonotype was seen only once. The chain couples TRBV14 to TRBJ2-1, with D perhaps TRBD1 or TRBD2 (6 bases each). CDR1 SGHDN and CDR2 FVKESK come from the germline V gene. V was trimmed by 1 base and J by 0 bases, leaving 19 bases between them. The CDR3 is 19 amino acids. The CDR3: CASSQVGGLAPSSYNEQFF. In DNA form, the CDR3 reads TGTGCCAGCAGCCAAGTAGGGGGGCTCGCGCCTAGCTCCTACAATGAGCAGTTCTTC.

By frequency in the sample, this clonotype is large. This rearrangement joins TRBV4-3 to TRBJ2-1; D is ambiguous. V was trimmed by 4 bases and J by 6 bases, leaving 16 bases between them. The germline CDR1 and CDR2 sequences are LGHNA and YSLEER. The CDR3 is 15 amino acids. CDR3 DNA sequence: TGCGCCAGCAGCCTAGGTGCTGACGTGGGCAATGAGCAGTTCTTC. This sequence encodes CASSLGADVGNEQFF.

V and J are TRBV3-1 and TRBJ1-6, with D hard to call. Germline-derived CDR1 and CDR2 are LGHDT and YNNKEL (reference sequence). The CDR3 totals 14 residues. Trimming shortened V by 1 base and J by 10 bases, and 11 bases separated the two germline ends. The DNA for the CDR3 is TGTGCCAGCAGCCAAGGGTTCGAAGGGTCACCCCTCCACTTT. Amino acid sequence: CASSQGFEGSPLHF.

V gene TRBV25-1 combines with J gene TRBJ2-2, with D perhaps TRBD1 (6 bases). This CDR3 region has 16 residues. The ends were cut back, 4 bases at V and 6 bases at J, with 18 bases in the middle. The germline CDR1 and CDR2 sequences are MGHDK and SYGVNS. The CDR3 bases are TGTGCCAGCAGTGGCCCTGTGCAGGGGAGTGCCGGGGAGCTGTTTTTT. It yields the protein CASSGPVQGSAGELFF. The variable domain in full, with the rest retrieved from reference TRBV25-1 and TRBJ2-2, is EADIYQTPRYLVIGTGKKITLECSQTMGHDKMYWYQQDPGMELHLIHYSYGVNSTEKGDLSSESTVSRIRTEHFPLTLESARPSHTSQYLCASSGPVQGSAGELFFGEGSRLTVL.

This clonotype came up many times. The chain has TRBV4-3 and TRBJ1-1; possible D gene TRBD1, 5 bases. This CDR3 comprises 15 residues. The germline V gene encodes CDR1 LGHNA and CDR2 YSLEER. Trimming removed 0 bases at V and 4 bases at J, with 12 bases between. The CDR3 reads CASSQERGGFTEAFF. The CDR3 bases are TGCGCCAGCAGCCAAGAGCGGGGGGGATTCACTGAAGCTTTCTTT.

The CDR3 sequence: CASDGSLGTDTQYF. In DNA, the CDR3 is TGTGCCAGCGATGGGAGTTTAGGCACAGATACGCAGTATTTT. The chain links TRBV6-1 to TRBJ2-3, with D possibly being TRBD2 (5 bases). V shed 8 bases and J shed 1 base, with 13 bases lying between them. The germline gives CDR1 MNHNS, CDR2 SASEGT. This CDR3 contains 14 residues.

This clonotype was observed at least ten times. CDR3 in DNA: TGTGCCAGCAGCCACCCTAGCCGGGACAGGGGCCACGAGCAGTACTTC. Translation: CASSHPSRDRGHEQYF. The chain uses TRBV14 and TRBJ2-7, with 10 bases aligning to TRBD1. Germline CDR1 is SGHDN and CDR2 is FVKESK. V was clipped by 3 bases and J by 5 bases; unmatched bases: 10. The CDR3 spans 16 residues.

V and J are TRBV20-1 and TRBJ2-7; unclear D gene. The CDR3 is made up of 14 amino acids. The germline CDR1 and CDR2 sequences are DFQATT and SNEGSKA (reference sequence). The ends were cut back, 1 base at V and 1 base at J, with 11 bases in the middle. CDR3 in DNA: TGCAGTGCTAGAGTTGACATCTGGTCCTACGAGCAGTACTTC. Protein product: CSARVDIWSYEQYF.

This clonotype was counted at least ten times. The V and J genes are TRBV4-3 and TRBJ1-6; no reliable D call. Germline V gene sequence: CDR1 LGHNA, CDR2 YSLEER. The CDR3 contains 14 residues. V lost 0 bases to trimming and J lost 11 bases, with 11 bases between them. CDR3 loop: CASSQDTLIPPLHF. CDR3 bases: TGCGCCAGCAGCCAAGACACCTTGATTCCACCCCTCCACTTT.

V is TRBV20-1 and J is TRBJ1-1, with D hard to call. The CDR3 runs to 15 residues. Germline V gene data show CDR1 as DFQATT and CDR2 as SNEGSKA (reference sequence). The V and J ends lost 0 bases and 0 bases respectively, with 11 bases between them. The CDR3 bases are TGCAGTGCTAGAGATTCGACTGGAATGAACACTGAAGCTTTCTTT. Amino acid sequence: CSARDSTGMNTEAFF.